This entry is about one TCR beta chain. Its specificity is unknown. This CDR3 comprises 17 residues. CDR1 and CDR2 (germline): MNHNS, SASEGT. V was pared by 7 bases and J by 3 bases, with 17 bases of the junction left unmatched. Template switching added a universal primer binding site, and final cDNA carried unique molecular identifiers. TCRdb ran MiXCR on the 5' RACE reads and lists one entry per CDR3 protein. The sample contains 17,000 or so distinct CDR3 sequences, around 70% of which appear only once. This entry belongs to a study of identical twins. General study findings and limits: The authors drew conclusions from cross-sectional statistical analysis rather than following the same donors. Zero-insertion results could be subject to partial confounding by invariant MAIT and iNKT cells.

The clonotype comes from a woman aged 18-30 years in good health. This table probably holds off-target reads from a library built for another chain. The chain recombines TRBV6-1 with TRBJ2-7; 8 bases agree with TRBD2. Sequences were obtained from memory (CD45RO+) T cells sorted from blood. The CDR3: CASTTGGAGHDFYEQYF. DNA for the CDR3: TGTGCCAGCACCACGGGAGGGGCAGGGCATGATTTCTACGAGCAGTACTTC.